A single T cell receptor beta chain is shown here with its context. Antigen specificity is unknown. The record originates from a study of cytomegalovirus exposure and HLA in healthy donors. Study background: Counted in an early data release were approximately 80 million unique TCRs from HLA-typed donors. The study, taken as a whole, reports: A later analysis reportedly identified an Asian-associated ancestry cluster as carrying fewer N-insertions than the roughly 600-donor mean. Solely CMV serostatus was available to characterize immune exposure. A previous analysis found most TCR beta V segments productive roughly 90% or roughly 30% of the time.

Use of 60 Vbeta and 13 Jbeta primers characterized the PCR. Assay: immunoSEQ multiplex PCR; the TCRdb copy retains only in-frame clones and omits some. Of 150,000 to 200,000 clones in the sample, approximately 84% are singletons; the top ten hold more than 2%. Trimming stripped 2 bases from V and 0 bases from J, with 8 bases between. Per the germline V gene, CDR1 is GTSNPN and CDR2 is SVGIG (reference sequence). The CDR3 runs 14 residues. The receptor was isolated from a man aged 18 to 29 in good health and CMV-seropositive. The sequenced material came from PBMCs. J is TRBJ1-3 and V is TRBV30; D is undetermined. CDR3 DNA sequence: TGTGCCTGGAGTAACCAGGTCTCTGGAAACACCATATATTTT. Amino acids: CAWSNQVSGNTIYF.